This TCR beta chain was documented in a study of T cell repertoires in cytomegalovirus infection. Study-wide background: Epitope selection comprised recently identified HLA-C-restricted CMV epitopes and well-studied HLA-B-restricted CMV epitopes.

General study results and limits: Cumulated frequencies of public TCR beta families served to identify carriers of CMV plus the relevant HLA.

In the case of this clonotype: Its antigen is not identified.

TCRdb passed the reads through MiXCR, listing each CDR3 protein once. The table has 600,000 to 700,000 distinct CDR3 sequences, about 30% seen once. This receptor was taken from a human donor in good health (CMV status not recorded). Some clones in this sample may be carry-over from other donors' samples. Specimen: cultured PBMCs, collected from culture after CMV antigen stimulation.

The DNA of the CDR3 is TGTGCCAGCAGCGACGAGTTAACAGGGGTAGAGACCCAGTACTTC. Its protein product is CASSDELTGVETQYF. This rearrangement joins TRBV7-6 to TRBJ2-5; 7 bases are shared with TRBD1. The ends lost 5 bases at V and 4 bases at J; junction bases unmatched: 10. The CDR3 loop spans 15 amino acids. Germline V gene sequence: CDR1 SGHVS, CDR2 FNYEAQ.